This T cell receptor beta chain was sequenced for a study of vaccination and CD4 T cells after COVID-19. Study-level points and caveats: Convalescent patients had a median 86.3% of reactive clones appearing only post-vaccination.

Documented treatment: roughly 11-day PBMC culture with coronavirus spike peptide pools or control peptides (ViraFEST assay). Cultured CD4+ T cell DNA underwent sequencing with the Oncomine TCR Beta short-read assay. One entry per CDR3 protein results from TCRdb running MiXCR on the PCR reads. This table has around 20,000 distinct CDR3 sequences, around 50% appearing once. CDR1 is WNHNN and CDR2 is SYGVQD in the germline V gene (reference sequence). The CDR3 sequence is 14 residues long. V was trimmed by 4 bases and J by 2 bases, leaving 10 bases between them. Points on this clonotype: Its antigen is not identified.

Material for sequencing was CD4+ T cells from blood, cultured in vitro. The rearrangement joins TRBV10-1 to TRBJ2-3; possibly TRBD1 for D (6 bases). This TCR was sampled from a human donor who had recovered from COVID-19. This CDR3 is CASSVQGLTDTQYF. The CDR3 DNA sequence: TGCGCCAGCAGTGTTCAGGGGCTCACAGATACGCAGTATTTT.